This T cell receptor beta chain was sequenced during a study of blood T cell repertoires in COVID-19. The table came from immunoSEQ multiplex PCR; TCRdb's copy has only in-frame clones and leaves some out. This sample has roughly 260,000 clones, with approximately 86% found just once. The CDR3 totals 16 residues. Germline V gene lookup returns CDR1 MNHEY and CDR2 SMNVEV (reference sequence). Trimming cost V 6 bases and J 10 bases, with 25 bases left between them. Sequenced sample: peripheral blood. The TCR originated in a woman between 18 and 29 years old with acute or convalescent COVID-19. This chain uses TRBV27 with TRBJ2-1; possible D gene TRBD1, 5 bases. The CDR3 region is CASSRWQGPIPTEQFF. DNA for the CDR3: TGTGCCAGCAGCCGGTGGCAGGGCCCAATACCAACGGAGCAGTTCTTC.